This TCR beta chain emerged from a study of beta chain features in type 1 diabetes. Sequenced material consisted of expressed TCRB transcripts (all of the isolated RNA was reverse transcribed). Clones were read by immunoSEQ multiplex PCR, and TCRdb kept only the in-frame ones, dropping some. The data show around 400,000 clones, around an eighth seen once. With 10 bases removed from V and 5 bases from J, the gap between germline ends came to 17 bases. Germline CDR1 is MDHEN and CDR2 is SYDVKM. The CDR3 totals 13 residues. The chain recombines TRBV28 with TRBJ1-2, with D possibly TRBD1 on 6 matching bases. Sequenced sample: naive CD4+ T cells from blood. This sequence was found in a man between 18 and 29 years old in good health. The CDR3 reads CATKLDSPYGYTF. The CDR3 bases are TGTGCCACCAAACTGGACAGCCCGTATGGCTACACCTTC.